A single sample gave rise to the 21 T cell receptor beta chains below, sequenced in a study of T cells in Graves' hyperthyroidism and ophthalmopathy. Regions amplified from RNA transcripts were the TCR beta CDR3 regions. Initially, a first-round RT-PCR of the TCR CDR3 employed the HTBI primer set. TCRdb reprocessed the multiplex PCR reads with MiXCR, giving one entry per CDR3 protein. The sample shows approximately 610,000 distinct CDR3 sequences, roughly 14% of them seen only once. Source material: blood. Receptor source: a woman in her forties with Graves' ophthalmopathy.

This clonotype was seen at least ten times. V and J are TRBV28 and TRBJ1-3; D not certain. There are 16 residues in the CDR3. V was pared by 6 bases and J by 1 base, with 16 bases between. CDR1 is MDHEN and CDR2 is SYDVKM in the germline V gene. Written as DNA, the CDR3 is TGTGCCAGCAGCATAGACCGAGTCCCTTCTGGAAACACCATATATTTT. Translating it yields CASSIDRVPSGNTIYF.

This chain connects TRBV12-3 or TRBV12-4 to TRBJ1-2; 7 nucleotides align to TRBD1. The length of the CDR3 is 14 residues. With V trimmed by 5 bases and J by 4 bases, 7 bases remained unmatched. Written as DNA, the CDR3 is TGTGCCAGCAGTGAGACAGGGATCGGCTATGGCTACACCTTC. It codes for CASSETGIGYGYTF.

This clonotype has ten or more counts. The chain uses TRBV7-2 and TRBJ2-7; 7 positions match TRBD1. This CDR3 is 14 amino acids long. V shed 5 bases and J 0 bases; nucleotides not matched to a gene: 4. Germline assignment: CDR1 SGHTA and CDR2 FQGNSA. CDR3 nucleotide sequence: TGTGCCAGCAGCCAGGACAGGTACTCCTACGAGCAGTACTTC. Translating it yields CASSQDRYSYEQYF.

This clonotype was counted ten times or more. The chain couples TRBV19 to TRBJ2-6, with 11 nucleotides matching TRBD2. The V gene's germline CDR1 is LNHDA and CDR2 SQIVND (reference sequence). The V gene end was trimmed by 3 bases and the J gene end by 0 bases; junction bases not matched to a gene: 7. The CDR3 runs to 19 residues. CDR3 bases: TGTGCCAGTAGTATCCGAAGACTAGCGGGAATCTCTGGGGCCAACGTCCTGACTTTC. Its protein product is CASSIRRLAGISGANVLTF.

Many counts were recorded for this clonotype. The CDR3 loop is CSARDPTEPGDYGYTF. CDR3 nucleotide sequence: TGCAGTGCTAGGGACCCCACAGAGCCTGGAGACTATGGCTACACCTTC. The V call is TRBV20-1, the J call TRBJ1-2; D remains ambiguous. Looked up from germline, CDR1 is DFQATT and CDR2 is SNEGSKA (reference sequence). The CDR3 length is 16 residues. Trimming took 3 bases from V and 3 from J, leaving 20 bases between them.

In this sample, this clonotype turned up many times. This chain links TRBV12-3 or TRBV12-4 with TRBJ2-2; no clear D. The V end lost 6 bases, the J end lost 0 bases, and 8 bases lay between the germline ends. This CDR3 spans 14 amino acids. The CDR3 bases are TGTGCCAGCAGGGTACTGGCGAACACCGGGGAGCTGTTTTTT. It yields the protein CASRVLANTGELFF.

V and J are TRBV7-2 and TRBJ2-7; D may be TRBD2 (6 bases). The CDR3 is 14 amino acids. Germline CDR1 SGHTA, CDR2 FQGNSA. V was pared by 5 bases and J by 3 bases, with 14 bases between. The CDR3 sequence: CASSPIRGIYEQYF. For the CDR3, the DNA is TGTGCCAGCAGCCCCATTCGGGGGATCTACGAGCAGTACTTC.

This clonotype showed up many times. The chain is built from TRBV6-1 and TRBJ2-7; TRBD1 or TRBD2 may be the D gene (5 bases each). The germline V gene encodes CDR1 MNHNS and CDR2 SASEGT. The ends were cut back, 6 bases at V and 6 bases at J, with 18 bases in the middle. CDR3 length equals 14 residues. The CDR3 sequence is CASREGPPMSEQYF. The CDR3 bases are TGTGCCAGCAGAGAGGGACCCCCTATGAGCGAGCAGTACTTC.

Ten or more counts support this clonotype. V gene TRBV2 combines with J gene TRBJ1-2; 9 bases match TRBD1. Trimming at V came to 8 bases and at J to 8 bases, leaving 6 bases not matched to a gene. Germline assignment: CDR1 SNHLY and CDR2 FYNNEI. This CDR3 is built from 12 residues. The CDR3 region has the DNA TGTGCCAGCGGGACAGGGTCTCAGGGCTACACCTTC. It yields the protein CASGTGSQGYTF.

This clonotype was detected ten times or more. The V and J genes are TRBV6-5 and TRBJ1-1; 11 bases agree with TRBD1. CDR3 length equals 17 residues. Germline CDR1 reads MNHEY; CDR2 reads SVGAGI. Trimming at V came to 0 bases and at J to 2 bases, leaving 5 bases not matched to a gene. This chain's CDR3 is CASSYSTGQGVNTEAFF. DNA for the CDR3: TGTGCCAGCAGTTACTCGACGGGACAGGGGGTAAACACTGAAGCTTTCTTT.

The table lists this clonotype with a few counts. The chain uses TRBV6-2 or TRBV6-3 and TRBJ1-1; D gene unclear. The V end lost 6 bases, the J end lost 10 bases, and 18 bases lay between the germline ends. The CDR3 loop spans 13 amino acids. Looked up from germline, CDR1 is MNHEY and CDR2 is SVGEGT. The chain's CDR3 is CASSYGSRLPAFF. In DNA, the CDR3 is TGTGCCAGCAGCTACGGGTCCCGCCTTCCAGCTTTCTTT.

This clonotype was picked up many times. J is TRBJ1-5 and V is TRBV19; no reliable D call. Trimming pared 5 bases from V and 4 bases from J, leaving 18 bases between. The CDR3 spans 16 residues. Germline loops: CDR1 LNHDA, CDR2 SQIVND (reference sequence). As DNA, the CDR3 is TGTGCCAGTAGTGTCTACACAGCGCCGATAAATCAGCCCCAGCATTTT. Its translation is CASSVYTAPINQPQHF.

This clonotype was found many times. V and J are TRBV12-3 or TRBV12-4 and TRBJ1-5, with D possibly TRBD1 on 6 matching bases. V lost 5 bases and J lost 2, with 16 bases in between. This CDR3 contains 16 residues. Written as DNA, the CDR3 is TGTGCCAGCAGTCCGGAGGGGGGGGACGGCAATCAGCCCCAGCATTTT. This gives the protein CASSPEGGDGNQPQHF.

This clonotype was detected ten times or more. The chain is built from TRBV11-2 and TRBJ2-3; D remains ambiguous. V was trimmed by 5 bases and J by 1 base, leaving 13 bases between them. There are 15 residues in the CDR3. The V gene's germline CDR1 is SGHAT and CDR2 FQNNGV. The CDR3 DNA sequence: TGTGCCAGCAGCAAAAGCAGCCAGGGCACAGATACGCAGTATTTT. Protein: CASSKSSQGTDTQYF.

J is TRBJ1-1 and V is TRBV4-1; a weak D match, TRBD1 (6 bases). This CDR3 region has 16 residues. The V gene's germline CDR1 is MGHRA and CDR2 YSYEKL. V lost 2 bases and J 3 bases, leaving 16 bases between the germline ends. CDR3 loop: CASSQSGGGGDTEAFF. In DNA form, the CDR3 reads TGCGCCAGCAGCCAATCCGGGGGCGGAGGGGACACTGAAGCTTTCTTT.

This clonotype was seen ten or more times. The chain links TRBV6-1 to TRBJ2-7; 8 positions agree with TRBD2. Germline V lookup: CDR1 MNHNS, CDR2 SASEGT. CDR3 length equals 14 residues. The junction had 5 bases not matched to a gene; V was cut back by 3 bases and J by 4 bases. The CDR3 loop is CASSEAGGVYEQYF. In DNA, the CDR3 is TGTGCCAGCAGTGAGGCGGGAGGTGTATACGAGCAGTACTTC.

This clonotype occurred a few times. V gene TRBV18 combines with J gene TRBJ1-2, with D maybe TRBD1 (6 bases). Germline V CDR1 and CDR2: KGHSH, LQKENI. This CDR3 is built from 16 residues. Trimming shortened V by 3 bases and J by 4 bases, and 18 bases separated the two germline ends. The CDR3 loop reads CASSPGQLHTSYGYTF. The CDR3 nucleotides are TGTGCCAGCTCACCGGGACAACTACATACCTCCTATGGCTACACCTTC.

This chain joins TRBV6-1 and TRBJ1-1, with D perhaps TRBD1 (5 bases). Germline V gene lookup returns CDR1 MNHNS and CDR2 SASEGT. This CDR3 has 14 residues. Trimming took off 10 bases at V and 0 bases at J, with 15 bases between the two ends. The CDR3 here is CATEGSRVNTEAFF. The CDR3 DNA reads TGTGCCACCGAGGGGTCGAGGGTGAACACTGAAGCTTTCTTT.

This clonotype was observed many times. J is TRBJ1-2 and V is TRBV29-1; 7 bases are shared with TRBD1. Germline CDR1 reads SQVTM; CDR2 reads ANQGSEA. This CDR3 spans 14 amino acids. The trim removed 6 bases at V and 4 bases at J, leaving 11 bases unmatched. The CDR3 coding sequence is TGCAGCGTCCTCTCGACAGGGAGCCTCTATGGCTACACCTTC. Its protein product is CSVLSTGSLYGYTF. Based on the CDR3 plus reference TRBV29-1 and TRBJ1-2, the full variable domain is SAVISQKPSRDICQRGTSLTIQCQVDSQVTMMFWYRQQPGQSLTLIATANQGSEATYESGFVIDKFPISRPNLTFSTLTVSNMSPEDSSIYLCSVLSTGSLYGYTFGSGTRLTVV.

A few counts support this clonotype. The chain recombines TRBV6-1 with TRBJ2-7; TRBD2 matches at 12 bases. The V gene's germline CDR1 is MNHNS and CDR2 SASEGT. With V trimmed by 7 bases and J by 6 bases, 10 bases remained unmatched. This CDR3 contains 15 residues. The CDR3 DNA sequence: TGTGCCAGCAACCCGACTAGCGGGAGATGGGCCGAGCAGTACTTC. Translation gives CASNPTSGRWAEQYF.

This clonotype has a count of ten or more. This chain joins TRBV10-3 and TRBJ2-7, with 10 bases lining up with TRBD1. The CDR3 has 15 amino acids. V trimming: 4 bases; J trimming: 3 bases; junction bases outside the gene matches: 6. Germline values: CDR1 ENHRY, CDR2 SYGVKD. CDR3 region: CAISADRDRGYEQYF. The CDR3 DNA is TGTGCCATCAGTGCCGACCGGGACAGGGGCTACGAGCAGTACTTC.